Presented here are 15 T cell receptor beta chains from one specimen sequenced in a study of cytomegalovirus exposure and HLA in healthy donors. PCR employed 60 Vbeta and 13 Jbeta primers. Libraries were prepared by immunoSEQ multiplex PCR; TCRdb keeps only in-frame clonotypes and omits some of them. The data show about 170,000 clones, approximately 76% seen once. The specimen sequenced was PBMCs. Receptor source: a woman between 18 and 30 years old in good health and CMV-seropositive.

This clone came up a few times. V usage is TRBV28 and J usage is TRBJ1-2; TRBD1 matches 9 bases. The germline V gene encodes CDR1 MDHEN and CDR2 SYDVKM. The CDR3 has 15 residues. Germline trimming cut 4 bases from V and 8 bases from J; bases unmatched to any gene: 11. CDR3 DNA sequence: TGTGCCAGCAGTTCCCCTTACAGGGGGCGCGACGGCTACACCTTC. This translates into CASSSPYRGRDGYTF.

The chain is built from TRBV5-1 and TRBJ2-5; D might be TRBD2 (7 bases). Germline lookup yields CDR1 SGHRS and CDR2 YFSETQ. This CDR3 spans 16 amino acids. V lost 7 bases to trimming and J lost 4 bases, with 23 bases between them. As DNA, the CDR3 is TGCGCCAGCTCCCCCTCGACGGGGGGCGTAGGAGAGACCCAGTACTTC. This codes for CASSPSTGGVGETQYF.

The chain's CDR3 is CASRPGTAPTGELFF. Written as DNA, the CDR3 is TGTGCCAGCAGACCCGGGACAGCCCCTACCGGGGAGCTGTTTTTT. The chain recombines TRBV2 with TRBJ2-2, with TRBD1 matching 7 bases. This CDR3 comprises 15 residues. V shed 6 bases, J shed 5 bases, and the junction held 9 bases outside the gene matches. Germline V gives CDR1 SNHLY, CDR2 FYNNEI. The full variable domain, completed using reference TRBV2 and TRBJ2-2, is EPEVTQTPSHQVTQMGQEVILRCVPISNHLYFYWYRQILGQKVEFLVSFYNNEISEKSEIFDDQFSVERPDGSNFTLKIRSTKLEDSAMYFCASRPGTAPTGELFFGEGSRLTVL.

This chain connects TRBV6-1 to TRBJ2-1, with D possibly matching TRBD1 (5 bases). Germline V CDR1 and CDR2: MNHNS, SASEGT. The CDR3 has 15 amino acids. Deletions cut 4 bases from V and 5 bases from J, with 15 bases between. The CDR3 loop is CASSVRTSPNNEQFF. As DNA, the CDR3 is TGTGCCAGCAGTGTAAGGACATCACCCAACAATGAGCAGTTCTTC.

The chain recombines TRBV5-1 with TRBJ2-3, with TRBD2 identical over 12 bases. Per the germline V gene, CDR1 is SGHRS and CDR2 is YFSETQ. J gave up 1 base and V 3 bases, and 9 bases lay outside the gene matches. This CDR3 contains 18 residues. Here the CDR3 reads CASSSGTSGYLGTDTQYF. CDR3 nucleotide sequence: TGCGCCAGCAGCTCCGGGACTAGCGGGTACTTAGGCACAGATACGCAGTATTTT.

V and J are TRBV4-1 and TRBJ2-7, with 11 bases that match TRBD1. V trimming: 3 bases; J trimming: 4 bases; junction bases outside the gene matches: 5. The CDR3 is 15 amino acids. Germline assignment: CDR1 MGHRA and CDR2 YSYEKL. CDR3 coding DNA: TGCGCCAGCAGCCAGGGGGACAGGGGGATTTACGAGCAGTACTTC. The encoded protein is CASSQGDRGIYEQYF.

The sample holds a few counts of this clone. The chain uses TRBV7-9 and TRBJ2-5, with 7 bases matching TRBD1. The J call is in doubt because the DNA end fits TRBJ2-7 better. The V gene's germline CDR1 is SEHNR and CDR2 FQNEAQ (reference sequence). The CDR3 totals 15 residues. The CDR3 loop is CASSLSAQGPYEQYF. The CDR3, as DNA: TGTGCCAGCAGCTTATCGGCACAGGGGCCCTACGAGCAGTACTTC.

The V gene is TRBV30, the J gene TRBJ1-5; possible D gene TRBD1, 6 bases. The CDR3 length is 14 residues. V gave up 1 base and J gave up 0 bases, with 7 bases separating them. Looked up from germline, CDR1 is GTSNPN and CDR2 is SVGIG (reference sequence). The CDR3 sequence: CAWSGQVSNQPQHF. DNA for the CDR3: TGTGCCTGGAGTGGACAGGTTAGCAATCAGCCCCAGCATTTT.

The chain employs TRBV7-8 and TRBJ2-1, with D maybe TRBD2 (5 bases). V lost 1 base to trimming and J lost 4 bases, with 14 bases between them. Germline V gene sequence: CDR1 SGHVS, CDR2 FQNEAQ. The CDR3 totals 16 residues. The CDR3 nucleotides are TGTGCCAGCAGCTTAGAAGCGGTGGCCCTTTACAATGAGCAGTTCTTC. As protein: CASSLEAVALYNEQFF.

This clone was detected a few times. The J gene is TRBJ2-4, the V gene TRBV11-1; TRBD2 agrees at 7 bases. CDR1 SGHAT and CDR2 FQDESV come from the germline V gene (reference sequence). The CDR3 totals 15 residues. Trimming removed 5 bases from V and 3 bases from J; junction bases left unmatched: 7. CDR3 region: CASSAVGGIKNIQYF. In nucleotides, the CDR3 is TGTGCCAGCAGCGCAGTCGGGGGGATCAAAAACATTCAGTACTTC. Looking up the rest from reference TRBV11-1 and TRBJ2-4 gives the full variable domain: EAEVAQSPRYKITEKSQAVAFWCDPISGHATLYWYRQILGQGPELLVQFQDESVVDDSQLPKDRFSAERLKGVDSTLKIQPAELGDSAMYLCASSAVGGIKNIQYFGAGTRLSVL.

The J gene is TRBJ2-7, the V gene TRBV9, with D perhaps matching TRBD1 (6 bases). Germline loops: CDR1 SGDLS, CDR2 YYNGEE. The CDR3 runs 15 residues. V lost 2 bases and J 2 bases, leaving 14 bases between the germline ends. CDR3 in DNA: TGTGCCAGCAGCGTTTCGATGGACAGAACCTACGAGCAGTACTTC. Residues: CASSVSMDRTYEQYF.

The chain is built from TRBV10-3 and TRBJ2-1; 10 bases align to TRBD1. V gave up 3 bases and J gave up 8 bases; unmatched junction bases: 7. Germline CDR1 reads ENHRY; CDR2 reads SYGVKD. The CDR3 has 15 residues. Here the CDR3 reads CAISDAGQGSDEQFF. In DNA, the CDR3 is TGTGCCATCAGTGATGCGGGACAGGGGAGCGATGAGCAGTTCTTC.

J is TRBJ1-2 and V is TRBV6-1; the match to TRBD1 covers 8 bases. The CDR3 contains 13 residues. Germline V gene data show CDR1 as MNHNS and CDR2 as SASEGT. The ends lost 7 bases at V and 5 bases at J; junction bases unmatched: 6. The CDR3 is CASTITGGYGYTF. The CDR3 DNA sequence: TGTGCCAGCACCATCACAGGGGGGTATGGCTACACCTTC.

The rearrangement uses TRBV19 and TRBJ2-1, with D perhaps matching TRBD2 (7 bases). Germline loops: CDR1 LNHDA, CDR2 SQIVND (reference sequence). V was shortened by 7 bases and J by 4 bases, with 17 bases between the two germline ends. CDR3 length: 15 residues. The CDR3 loop is CASTKGGRSYNEQFF. CDR3 bases: TGTGCCAGTACCAAGGGGGGGCGAAGTTACAATGAGCAGTTCTTC.

The rearrangement joins TRBV6-1 to TRBJ2-5; the match to TRBD1 covers 7 bases. The assigned J gene may be wrong: the sequence end matches TRBJ2-7 better. The CDR3 consists of 15 residues. Germline V gene sequence: CDR1 MNHNS, CDR2 SASEGT. The CDR3 DNA reads as TGTGCCACCTCTACGGACAGGTATACACTCTACGAGCAGTACTTC. Protein sequence: CATSTDRYTLYEQYF.